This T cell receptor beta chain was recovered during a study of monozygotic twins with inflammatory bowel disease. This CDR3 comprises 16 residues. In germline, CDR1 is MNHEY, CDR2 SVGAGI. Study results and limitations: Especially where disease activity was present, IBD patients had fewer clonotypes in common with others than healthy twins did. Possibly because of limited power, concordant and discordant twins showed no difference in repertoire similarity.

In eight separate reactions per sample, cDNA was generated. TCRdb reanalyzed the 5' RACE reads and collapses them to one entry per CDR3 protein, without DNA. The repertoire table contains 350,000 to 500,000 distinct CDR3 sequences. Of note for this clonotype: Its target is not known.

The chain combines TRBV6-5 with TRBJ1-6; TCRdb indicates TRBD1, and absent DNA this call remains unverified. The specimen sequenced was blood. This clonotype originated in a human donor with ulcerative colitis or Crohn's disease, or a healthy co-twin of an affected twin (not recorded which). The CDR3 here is CASSYSPDRVGSPLHF.